This passage covers 29 T cell receptor beta chains from one sample sequenced in a study of blood T cell repertoires in COVID-19. Profiled with immunoSEQ multiplex PCR; TCRdb holds only in-frame clones, not every one. The sample yields around 300,000 clones, 80% to 90% seen once. The sequencing input was peripheral blood. These receptors were collected from a woman in her twenties or thirties with active or convalescent COVID-19.

This clone came up a few times. The chain links TRBV19 to TRBJ2-5, with a possible D match to TRBD1 (6 bases). With 3 bases removed from V and 5 bases from J, the gap between germline ends came to 13 bases. The germline V gene has CDR1 LNHDA and CDR2 SQIVND (reference sequence). This CDR3 has 14 amino acids. CDR3 DNA: TGTGCCAGTAGTATTGCTGGGGGCGGGGAGACCCAGTACTTC. Protein product: CASSIAGGGETQYF.

J is TRBJ1-5 and V is TRBV2; D is ambiguous. The CDR3 spans 13 residues. CDR1 is SNHLY, CDR2 FYNNEI, per germline. V lost 4 bases to trimming and J lost 0 bases, with 4 bases between them. Here the CDR3 reads CASSADSNQPQHF. CDR3 DNA sequence: TGTGCCAGCAGTGCAGATAGCAATCAGCCCCAGCATTTT.

The table lists this clone with a few counts. CDR3 nucleotide sequence: TGTGCCAGCAGCTCTACCGCCTCCTCGGGCTACACCTTC. This codes for CASSSTASSGYTF. The chain carries TRBV7-3 and TRBJ1-2; D unclear. The CDR3 runs to 13 residues. Germline V gene sequence: CDR1 SGHTA, CDR2 FQGTGA. The ends were cut back, 4 bases at V and 8 bases at J, with 14 bases in the middle.

This chain connects TRBV2 to TRBJ2-7; D is possibly TRBD1 (6 bases). CDR3 length: 16 residues. CDR1 is SNHLY and CDR2 is FYNNEI in the germline V gene. V gave up 7 bases and J gave up 2 bases, with 21 bases separating them. The CDR3 sequence: CASTSRGTLNAYEQYF. In DNA, the CDR3 is TGTGCCAGCACCTCAAGGGGGACACTTAACGCCTACGAGCAGTACTTC. The full variable domain, its missing parts supplied by reference TRBV2 and TRBJ2-7, is EPEVTQTPSHQVTQMGQEVILRCVPISNHLYFYWYRQILGQKVEFLVSFYNNEISEKSEIFDDQFSVERPDGSNFTLKIRSTKLEDSAMYFCASTSRGTLNAYEQYFGPGTRLTVT.

This chain connects TRBV20-1 to TRBJ1-4; D gene unclear. From germline, CDR1 is DFQATT and CDR2 SNEGSKA (reference sequence). This CDR3 comprises 11 residues. Trimming stripped 3 bases from V and 6 bases from J, with 5 bases between. As DNA, the CDR3 is TGCAGTGCTAGGACTTATGAAAAACTGTTTTTT. Translation: CSARTYEKLFF.

This clone was observed a handful of times. This chain joins TRBV6-5 and TRBJ1-2, with a weak D call TRBD1 (6 bases). The V end lost 5 bases, the J end lost 4 bases, and 11 bases lay between the germline ends. Germline CDR1 and CDR2: MNHEY and SVGAGI. The CDR3 runs 13 residues. Here the CDR3 reads CASSQGPVYGYTF. Here the CDR3 DNA reads TGTGCCAGCAGTCAGGGGCCCGTCTATGGCTACACCTTC.

The chain employs TRBV29-1 and TRBJ2-6, with 8 bases lining up with TRBD1. Per the germline V gene, CDR1 is SQVTM and CDR2 is ANQGSEA. The CDR3 spans 16 residues. Trimming at V came to 7 bases and at J to 0 bases, leaving 8 bases not matched to a gene. CDR3 in amino acids: CSANGQGSSGANVLTF. As DNA, the CDR3 is TGCAGCGCAAATGGACAGGGAAGCTCTGGGGCCAACGTCCTGACTTTC.

This clone was picked up one time. J is TRBJ2-7 and V is TRBV7-9, with TRBD1 matching 9 bases. This CDR3 is built from 13 residues. Germline V lookup: CDR1 SEHNR, CDR2 FQNEAQ (reference sequence). With V trimmed by 3 bases and J by 5 bases, 2 bases remained unmatched. CDR3 sequence: CASSFTGGHEQYF. The CDR3 DNA sequence: TGTGCCAGCAGCTTCACAGGGGGCCACGAGCAGTACTTC.

The chain uses TRBV10-3 and TRBJ2-6, with D maybe TRBD1 (5 bases). The CDR3 is made up of 14 amino acids. Germline CDR1 is ENHRY and CDR2 is SYGVKD. V was pared by 6 bases and J by 4 bases, with 10 bases between. CDR3: CAIRGVGGANVLTF. As DNA, the CDR3 is TGTGCCATCAGAGGGGTAGGAGGGGCCAACGTCCTGACTTTC.

The V call is TRBV19, the J call TRBJ1-4; D gene unclear. This CDR3 comprises 15 residues. V was shortened by 5 bases and J by 8 bases, with 18 bases between the two germline ends. Germline CDR1 LNHDA, CDR2 SQIVND (reference sequence). Here the CDR3 DNA reads TGTGCCAGTAGTCCACGCCCCGTTTCCAGAGAAAAACTGTTTTTT. Amino acid sequence: CASSPRPVSREKLFF.

This clone was counted a few times. The chain employs TRBV3-1 (or the pseudogene TRBV3-2) and TRBJ2-4; D is perhaps TRBD2 (7 bases). V lost 4 bases and J 2 bases, leaving 18 bases between the germline ends. Germline loops: CDR1 LGHDT, CDR2 YNNKEL (reference sequence). The CDR3 loop spans 17 amino acids. The CDR3 protein is CASSPGRGGPSKNIQYF. CDR3 DNA sequence: TGTGCCAGCAGCCCGGGGAGGGGGGGCCCCTCCAAAAACATTCAGTACTTC.

The chain uses TRBV6-5 and TRBJ1-5; perhaps TRBD1 as D (5 bases). This CDR3 spans 14 amino acids. Between the trimmed V and J ends, which lost 8 bases and 6 bases, there was a span of 17 bases. Germline values: CDR1 MNHEY, CDR2 SVGAGI. Here the CDR3 reads CASPPGEEAQPQHF. CDR3 sequence (DNA): TGTGCCAGCCCACCGGGGGAGGAGGCTCAGCCCCAGCATTTT.

This CDR3 is CASSSGGGYGYTF. The DNA for the CDR3 is TGTGCCAGCAGCTCCGGGGGAGGCTATGGCTACACCTTC. V gene TRBV13 combines with J gene TRBJ1-2; D is possibly TRBD1 (5 bases). The CDR3 contains 13 residues. Germline assignment: CDR1 PRHDT and CDR2 FYEKMQ (reference sequence). The V end was cut by 4 bases, the J end by 4 bases, with 10 bases between. The whole variable domain, remainder taken from reference TRBV13 and TRBJ1-2, is AAGVIQSPRHLIKEKRETATLKCYPIPRHDTVYWYQQGPGQDPQFLISFYEKMQSDKGSIPDRFSAQQFSDYHSELNMSSLELGDSALYFCASSSGGGYGYTFGSGTRLTVV.

This clone has more than one count but fewer than ten. The chain uses TRBV28 and TRBJ2-7, with D perhaps TRBD1 (7 bases). Trimming pared 6 bases from V and 0 bases from J, leaving 15 bases between. CDR1 and CDR2 from the germline V gene are MDHEN and SYDVKM. The CDR3 loop spans 15 amino acids. The CDR3 DNA sequence: TGTGCCAGCAGCCAGGGGGGTTTAAGCTCCTACGAGCAGTACTTC. Its protein product is CASSQGGLSSYEQYF.

This clone was counted once. This sequence joins TRBV7-2 and TRBJ1-6, with a tentative D call TRBD1 (5 bases). The CDR3 is 15 amino acids. Deletions cut 1 base from V and 5 bases from J, with 9 bases between. Looked up from germline, CDR1 is SGHTA and CDR2 is FQGNSA. The CDR3 spells CASSLGPGNNSPLHF. DNA for the CDR3: TGTGCCAGCAGCTTAGGCCCAGGGAATAATTCACCCCTCCACTTT.

V is TRBV6-5 and J is TRBJ2-5; D possibly corresponds to TRBD1 (6 bases). The ends were cut back, 6 bases at V and 2 bases at J, with 13 bases in the middle. The CDR3 is 14 residues long. Per germline, CDR1 MNHEY and CDR2 SVGAGI. CDR3 region: CASSRDTSQETQYF. DNA for the CDR3: TGTGCCAGCAGCAGGGACACATCTCAAGAGACCCAGTACTTC.

The J gene is TRBJ1-6, the V gene TRBV7-2; 7 positions match TRBD1. Germline CDR1 and CDR2: SGHTA and FQGNSA. Losses at the gene ends were 5 bases for V and 8 bases for J; bases not matched to a gene: 9. This CDR3 spans 15 amino acids. In DNA form, the CDR3 reads TGTGCCAGCAGCCTCGGGACAGCTGGATATTCACCCCTCCACTTT. This gives the protein CASSLGTAGYSPLHF. Full variable domain (missing parts from reference TRBV7-2 and TRBJ1-6): GAGVSQSPSNKVTEKGKDVELRCDPISGHTALYWYRQSLGQGLEFLIYFQGNSAPDKSGLPSDRFSAERTGGSVSTLTIQRTQQEDSAVYLCASSLGTAGYSPLHFGNGTRLTVT.

V gene TRBV14 combines with J gene TRBJ2-7; 7 bases fit TRBD1. Germline loops: CDR1 SGHDN, CDR2 FVKESK. The CDR3 consists of 14 residues. Trimming at V came to 4 bases and at J to 3 bases, leaving 6 bases not matched to a gene. The CDR3 DNA reads TGTGCCAGCAGCCCTACACAGGGGATCTACGAGCAGTACTTC. This gives the protein CASSPTQGIYEQYF.

The table lists this clone with a few counts. The chain carries TRBV28 and TRBJ2-5, with 7 bases that match TRBD2. V was pared by 4 bases and J by 1 base, with 24 bases of the junction left unmatched. The germline V gene has CDR1 MDHEN and CDR2 SYDVKM. The CDR3 covers 21 residues. CDR3 nucleotide sequence: TGTGCCAGCAGTTCACGGGAGGTTGCGGGGCGCCGAGCATGGGGCCAAGAGACCCAGTACTTC. Amino acid sequence: CASSSREVAGRRAWGQETQYF.

The gene calls are TRBV24-1 and TRBJ1-1, with 10 bases that match TRBD1. The CDR3 has 14 amino acids. Germline V lookup: CDR1 KGHDR, CDR2 SFDVKD. V was pared by 6 bases and J by 6 bases, with 6 bases of the junction left unmatched. The CDR3 sequence is CATSHRDRGAEAFF. DNA of the CDR3: TGTGCCACCAGTCACCGGGACAGGGGCGCTGAAGCTTTCTTT.

This chain uses TRBV5-1 with TRBJ1-3; D is perhaps TRBD1 (6 bases). Germline values: CDR1 SGHRS, CDR2 YFSETQ. The CDR3 consists of 15 residues. Deletions cut 0 bases from V and 3 bases from J, with 10 bases between. The CDR3 protein is CASSLDTGNGNTIYF. CDR3 in DNA: TGCGCCAGCAGCTTGGATACAGGGAATGGAAACACCATATATTTT.

This clone turned up a few times. The chain uses TRBV12-3 or TRBV12-4 and TRBJ1-2; no firm D call. The CDR3 sequence is 12 residues long. V was pared by 2 bases and J by 8 bases, with 9 bases between. DNA for the CDR3: TGTGCCAGCAGTTTAACCCTACGAGGCTACACCTTC. It yields the protein CASSLTLRGYTF.

This clone was detected only once. The rearrangement links TRBV5-5 to TRBJ1-2, with 8 bases lining up with TRBD1. Trimming cost V 1 base and J 4 bases; bases outside gene matches: 9. CDR1 and CDR2 from the germline V gene are SGHKS and YYEKEE (reference sequence). The CDR3 runs to 16 residues. As DNA, the CDR3 is TGTGCCAGCAGCTTGAGTAGTGACAGGGGAATCTATGGCTACACCTTC. It translates to CASSLSSDRGIYGYTF.

J is TRBJ2-7 and V is TRBV5-6, with a weak D call TRBD2 (6 bases). Germline V gene data show CDR1 as SGHDT and CDR2 as YYEEEE. The CDR3 is 13 amino acids. The V gene lost 3 bases and the J gene lost 6 bases, with 13 bases spanning the gap. DNA of the CDR3: TGTGCCAGCAGCTCTCTACGGGGAGGCGAGCAGTACTTC. It encodes CASSSLRGGEQYF.

The CDR3, as DNA: TGTGCCAGCAGCTTAACGGGGGGCTCCGCAGATACGCAGTATTTT. It encodes CASSLTGGSADTQYF. The chain joins TRBV11-3 to TRBJ2-3, with TRBD2 as a possible D gene (7 bases). The germline gives CDR1 SGHNT, CDR2 YENEEA. V lost 2 bases and J lost 4, with 13 bases in between. The CDR3 consists of 15 residues.

The chain combines TRBV1 with TRBJ2-1; TRBD2, as called in the table, went unchecked against the DNA. TRBV1 counts as a pseudogene. The CDR3 totals 16 residues. DNA for the CDR3: TGCACCAGCAGCGCCGCAGGAGCGGGGGCGGACAATGAGCAGTTCTTC. Encoded protein: CTSSAAGAGADNEQFF.

This clone appeared a few times. CDR3 bases: TGCAGCGTTGAAAGCGGCAGGATCTATGGCTACACCTTC. Translated, it gives CSVESGRIYGYTF. V and J are TRBV29-1 and TRBJ1-2; D remains unclear. The CDR3 sequence is 13 residues long. V lost 2 bases, J lost 4 bases, and 11 bases lay in between. In germline, CDR1 is SQVTM, CDR2 ANQGSEA.

This rearrangement joins TRBV6-1 to TRBJ2-3; 10 nucleotides match TRBD2. This CDR3 region has 18 residues. J was trimmed by 4 bases and V by 0 bases; bases with no gene match: 10. Germline CDR1 and CDR2: MNHNS and SASEGT. This CDR3 reads CASSEATPSGGVPDTQYF. CDR3 DNA: TGTGCCAGCAGTGAAGCCACCCCCAGCGGGGGGGTACCAGATACGCAGTATTTT.

The V call is TRBV6-5, the J call TRBJ2-1; 7 bases fit TRBD1. The CDR3 has 15 amino acids. Per the germline V gene, CDR1 is MNHEY and CDR2 is SVGAGI. V trimming: 0 bases; J trimming: 4 bases; junction bases outside the gene matches: 3. The CDR3 here is CASSYSQGPYNEQFF. CDR3 in DNA: TGTGCCAGCAGTTACTCACAGGGGCCTTACAATGAGCAGTTCTTC.